Here is one T cell receptor beta chain with its context. As processed by the authors: Counts of nucleated cells, estimated from reference gene primer amplification, were obtained. The repertoire was sequenced with immunoSEQ multiplex PCR; TCRdb's copy has only in-frame clones and lacks some. The V and J calls and the clone size are those of that table, but D and trimming were determined from the DNA. The data contain about 440,000 clones, approximately 90% of them seen just once; the ten biggest clones take up about 4.5%. The sample belongs to a study of blood T cell repertoires in COVID-19. Across the whole study: Samples taken during acute and convalescent COVID-19 were collected in the United States, Italy and Spain. T cells, B-cell-depleted T cells, or PBMCs provided the cDNA or gDNA that served as material.

Sequencing input: peripheral blood. The receptor was isolated from a woman aged 30 to 39 with acute or convalescent COVID-19.

The CDR3 loop reads CASSVYRGPDNEQFF. The CDR3 region has the DNA TGTGCCAGCAGCGTTTACAGGGGGCCCGACAATGAGCAGTTCTTC. V is TRBV11-2 and J is TRBJ2-1; the match to TRBD1 covers 9 bases. V was clipped by 5 bases and J by 5 bases; unmatched bases: 7. This CDR3 comprises 15 residues. CDR1 and CDR2 (germline): SGHAT, FQNNGV.